The clone carrying this TCR beta chain was counted ten times or more. Germline-derived CDR1 and CDR2 are SGHRS and YFSETQ. V was clipped by 0 bases and J by 2 bases, with 11 bases between them. CDR3 length equals 15 residues. TCRbeta library preparation incorporated unique molecular identifiers. TCRdb redid the calling of the PCR reads with MiXCR, one entry per CDR3 protein. Counted here are some 240,000 distinct CDR3 sequences, 9.7% occurring once; the ten biggest clones make up approximately 5.4%. The data stem from a study of T-cell reconstitution after alpha-beta-depleted transplantation in children.

This specimen consisted of PBMCs from the stem cell graft donor, obtained from the stem cell graft. This chain joins TRBV5-1 and TRBJ2-5, with D possibly TRBD2 on 5 matching bases. The sequence was collected from a human donor who donated a stem cell graft to a child with SCID. DNA of the CDR3: TGCGCCAGCAGCTTGGATACCAGGACTCAAGAGACCCAGTACTTC. Its translation is CASSLDTRTQETQYF.